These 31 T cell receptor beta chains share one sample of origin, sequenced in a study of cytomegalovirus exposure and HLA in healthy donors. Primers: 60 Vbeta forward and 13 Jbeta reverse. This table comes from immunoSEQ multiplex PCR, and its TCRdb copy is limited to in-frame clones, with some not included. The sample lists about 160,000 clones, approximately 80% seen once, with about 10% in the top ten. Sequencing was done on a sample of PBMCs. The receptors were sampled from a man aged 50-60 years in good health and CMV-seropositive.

The CDR3 here is CASSPGYDTEAFF. CDR3 DNA sequence: TGTGCCAGCAGCCCAGGTTACGACACTGAAGCTTTCTTT. The chain combines TRBV7-8 with TRBJ1-1; no definite D call. V shed 5 bases and J shed 3 bases, with 10 bases lying between them. The CDR3 has 13 residues. Germline V lookup: CDR1 SGHVS, CDR2 FQNEAQ.

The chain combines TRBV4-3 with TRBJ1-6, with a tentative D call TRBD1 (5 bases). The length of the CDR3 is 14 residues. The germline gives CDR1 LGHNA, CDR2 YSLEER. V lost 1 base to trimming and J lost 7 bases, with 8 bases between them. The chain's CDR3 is CASSQGGQNSPLHF. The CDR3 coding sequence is TGCGCCAGCAGCCAAGGGGGCCAGAATTCACCCCTCCACTTT.

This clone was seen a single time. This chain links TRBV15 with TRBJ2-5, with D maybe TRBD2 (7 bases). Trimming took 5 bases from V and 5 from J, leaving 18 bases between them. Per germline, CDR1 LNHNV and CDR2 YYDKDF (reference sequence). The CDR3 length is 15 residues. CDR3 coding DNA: TGTGCCACCAGCCCCAGGGGAGGGGTCGAGGAGACCCAGTACTTC. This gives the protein CATSPRGGVEETQYF.

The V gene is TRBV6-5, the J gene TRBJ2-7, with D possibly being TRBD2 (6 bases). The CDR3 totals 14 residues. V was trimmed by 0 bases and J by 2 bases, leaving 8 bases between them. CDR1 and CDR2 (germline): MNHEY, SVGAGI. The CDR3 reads CASSYSTGAYEQYF. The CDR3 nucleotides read TGTGCCAGCAGTTACTCGACGGGGGCCTACGAGCAGTACTTC.

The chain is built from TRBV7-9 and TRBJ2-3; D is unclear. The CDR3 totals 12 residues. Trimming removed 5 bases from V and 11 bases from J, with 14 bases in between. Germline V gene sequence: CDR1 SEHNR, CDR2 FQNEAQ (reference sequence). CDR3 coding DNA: TGTGCCAGCAGCGCCGTTGAGCGTGGGCAGTATTTT. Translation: CASSAVERGQYF.

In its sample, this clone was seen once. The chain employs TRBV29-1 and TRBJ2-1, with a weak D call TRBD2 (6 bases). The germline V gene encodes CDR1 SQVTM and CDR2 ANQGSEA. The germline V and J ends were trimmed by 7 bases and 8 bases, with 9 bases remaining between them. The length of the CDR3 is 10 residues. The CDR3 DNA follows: TGCAGCGCTACTAGCTATGAGCAGTTCTTC. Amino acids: CSATSYEQFF.

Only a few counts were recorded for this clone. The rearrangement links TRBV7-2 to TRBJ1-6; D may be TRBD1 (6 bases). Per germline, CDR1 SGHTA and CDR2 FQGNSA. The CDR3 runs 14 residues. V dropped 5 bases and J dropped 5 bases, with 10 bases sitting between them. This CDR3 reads CASSHRVDNSPLHF. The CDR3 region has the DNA TGTGCCAGCAGCCACAGGGTCGATAATTCACCCCTCCACTTT.

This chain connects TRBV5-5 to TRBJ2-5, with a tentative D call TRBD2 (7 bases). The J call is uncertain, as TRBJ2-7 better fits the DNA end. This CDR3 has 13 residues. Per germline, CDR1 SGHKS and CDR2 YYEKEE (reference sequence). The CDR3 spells CASSFRGASEQYF. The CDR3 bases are TGTGCCAGCAGCTTCCGGGGGGCTAGCGAGCAGTACTTC.

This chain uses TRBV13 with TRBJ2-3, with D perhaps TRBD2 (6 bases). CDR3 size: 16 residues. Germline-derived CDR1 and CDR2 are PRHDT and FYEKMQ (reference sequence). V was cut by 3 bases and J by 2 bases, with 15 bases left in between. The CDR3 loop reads CASSFRDSPLTDTQYF. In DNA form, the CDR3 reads TGTGCCAGCAGCTTTAGGGACTCTCCACTCACAGATACGCAGTATTTT.

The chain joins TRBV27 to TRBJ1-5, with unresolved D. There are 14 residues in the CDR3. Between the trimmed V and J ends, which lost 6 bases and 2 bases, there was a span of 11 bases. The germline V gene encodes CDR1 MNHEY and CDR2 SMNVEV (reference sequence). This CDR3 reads CASREHERNQPQHF. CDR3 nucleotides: TGTGCCAGCAGAGAGCACGAGCGCAATCAGCCCCAGCATTTT.

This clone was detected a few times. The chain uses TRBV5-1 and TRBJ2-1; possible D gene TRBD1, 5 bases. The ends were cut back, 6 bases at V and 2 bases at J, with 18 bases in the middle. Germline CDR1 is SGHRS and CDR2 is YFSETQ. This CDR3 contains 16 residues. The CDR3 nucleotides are TGCGCCAGCACCTTTACCACCCAGGGAACCTACAATGAGCAGTTCTTC. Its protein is CASTFTTQGTYNEQFF.

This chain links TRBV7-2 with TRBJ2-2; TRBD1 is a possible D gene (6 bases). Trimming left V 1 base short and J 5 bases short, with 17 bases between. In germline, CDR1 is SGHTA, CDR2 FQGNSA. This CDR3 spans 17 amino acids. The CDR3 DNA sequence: TGTGCCAGCAGCTTAGGGCCAGGGGCTAGTAGGACCGGGGAGCTGTTTTTT. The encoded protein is CASSLGPGASRTGELFF.

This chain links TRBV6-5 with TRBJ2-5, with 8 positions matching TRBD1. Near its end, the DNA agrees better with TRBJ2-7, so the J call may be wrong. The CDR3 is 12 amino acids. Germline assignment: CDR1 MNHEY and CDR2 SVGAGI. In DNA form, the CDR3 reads TGTGCCCGAAACAGGGGGGCGCACGAGCAGTACTTC. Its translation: CARNRGAHEQYF.

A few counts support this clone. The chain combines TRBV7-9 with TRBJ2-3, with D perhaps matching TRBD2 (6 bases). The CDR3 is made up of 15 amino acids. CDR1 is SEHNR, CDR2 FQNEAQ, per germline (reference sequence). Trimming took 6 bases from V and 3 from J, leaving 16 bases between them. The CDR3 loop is CASRRSWGRTDTQYF. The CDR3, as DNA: TGTGCCAGCAGGCGCTCTTGGGGGAGGACAGATACGCAGTATTTT.

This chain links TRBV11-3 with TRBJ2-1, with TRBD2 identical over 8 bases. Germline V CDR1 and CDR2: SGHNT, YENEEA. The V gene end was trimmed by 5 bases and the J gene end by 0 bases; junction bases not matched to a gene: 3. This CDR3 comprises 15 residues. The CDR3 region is CASSRSGSSYNEQFF. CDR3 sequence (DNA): TGTGCCAGCAGCCGGAGCGGGAGCTCCTACAATGAGCAGTTCTTC.

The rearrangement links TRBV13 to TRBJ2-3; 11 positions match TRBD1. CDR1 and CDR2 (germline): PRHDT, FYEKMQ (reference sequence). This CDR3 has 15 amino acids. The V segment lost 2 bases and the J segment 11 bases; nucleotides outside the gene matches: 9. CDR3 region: CASSLRTGGFSGQYF. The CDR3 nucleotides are TGTGCCAGCAGCTTAAGGACAGGGGGCTTTTCGGGGCAGTATTTT.

CDR3 amino acids: CASSQINGDTIYF. In DNA, the CDR3 is TGCGCCAGCAGCCAGATTAACGGAGACACCATATATTTT. V gene TRBV4-3 combines with J gene TRBJ1-3; D is unclear. V lost 3 bases and J lost 8, with 11 bases in between. Germline loops: CDR1 LGHNA, CDR2 YSLEER. The CDR3 totals 13 residues.

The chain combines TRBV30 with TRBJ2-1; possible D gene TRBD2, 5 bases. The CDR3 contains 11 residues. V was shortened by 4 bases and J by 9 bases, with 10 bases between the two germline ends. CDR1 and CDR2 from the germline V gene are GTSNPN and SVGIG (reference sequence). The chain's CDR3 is CAWTPAVEQFF. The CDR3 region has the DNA TGTGCCTGGACGCCAGCGGTTGAGCAGTTCTTC.

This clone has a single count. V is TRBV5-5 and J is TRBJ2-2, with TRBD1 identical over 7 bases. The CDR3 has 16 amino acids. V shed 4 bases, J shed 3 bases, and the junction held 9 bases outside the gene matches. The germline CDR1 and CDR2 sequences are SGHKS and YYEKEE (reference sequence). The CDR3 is CASSQPGQPYTGELFF. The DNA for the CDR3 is TGTGCCAGCAGCCAACCGGGACAGCCATACACCGGGGAGCTGTTTTTT.

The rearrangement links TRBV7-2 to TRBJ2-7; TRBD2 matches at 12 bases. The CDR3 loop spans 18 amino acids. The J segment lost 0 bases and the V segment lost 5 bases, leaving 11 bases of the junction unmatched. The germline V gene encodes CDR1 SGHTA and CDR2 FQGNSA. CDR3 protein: CASSQTRTSGGSSYEQYF. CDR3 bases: TGTGCCAGCAGCCAAACCCGAACTAGCGGGGGGAGCTCCTACGAGCAGTACTTC.

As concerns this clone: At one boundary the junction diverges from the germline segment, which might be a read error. CDR3: CASSAESYGQYF. The CDR3 nucleotides are TGCGCCAGCAGCGCCGAAAGTTACGGGCAGTACTTC. The rearrangement joins TRBV5-1 to TRBJ2-7; D unclear. Per the germline V gene, CDR1 is SGHRS and CDR2 is YFSETQ. The CDR3 has 12 residues. The full variable domain, in which reference TRBV5-1 and TRBJ2-7 provide the parts outside the CDR3, is KAGVTQTPRYLIKTRGQQVTLSCSPISGHRSVSWYQQTPGQGLQFLFEYFSETQRNKGNFPGRFSGRQFSNSRSEMNVSTLELGDSALYLCASSAESYGQYFGPGTRLTVT.

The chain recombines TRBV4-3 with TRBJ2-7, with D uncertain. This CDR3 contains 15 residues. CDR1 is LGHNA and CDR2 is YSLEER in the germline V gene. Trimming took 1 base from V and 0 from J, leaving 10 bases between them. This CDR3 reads CASSQGRWASYEQYF. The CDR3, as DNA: TGCGCCAGCAGCCAAGGAAGGTGGGCCTCCTACGAGCAGTACTTC.

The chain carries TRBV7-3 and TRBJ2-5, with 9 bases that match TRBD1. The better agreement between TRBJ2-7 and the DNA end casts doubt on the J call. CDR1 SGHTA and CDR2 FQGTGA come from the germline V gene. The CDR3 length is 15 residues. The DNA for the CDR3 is TGTGCCAGCAGCTCGGGACAGGGAAACAACTACGAGCAGTACTTC. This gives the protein CASSSGQGNNYEQYF.

In DNA, the CDR3 is TGTGCCAGCTCAGGTGTGGCAGGAAGCACTGAAGCTTTCTTT. This sequence encodes CASSGVAGSTEAFF. The chain links TRBV18 to TRBJ1-1; D is unresolved. The CDR3 covers 14 residues. Between the trimmed V and J ends, which lost 5 bases and 4 bases, there was a span of 14 bases. Looked up from germline, CDR1 is KGHSH and CDR2 is LQKENI.

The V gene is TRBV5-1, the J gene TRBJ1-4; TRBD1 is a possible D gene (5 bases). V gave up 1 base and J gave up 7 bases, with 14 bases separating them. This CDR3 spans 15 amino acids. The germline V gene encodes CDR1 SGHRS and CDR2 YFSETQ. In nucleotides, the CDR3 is TGCGCCAGCAGCTTGTCGGGGGGGAGTGGTGAAAAACTGTTTTTT. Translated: CASSLSGGSGEKLFF.

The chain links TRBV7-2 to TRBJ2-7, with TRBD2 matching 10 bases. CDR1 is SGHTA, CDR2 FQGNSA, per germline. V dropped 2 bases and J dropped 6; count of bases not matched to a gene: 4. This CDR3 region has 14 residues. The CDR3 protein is CASSLSGRVGEQYF. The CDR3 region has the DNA TGTGCCAGCAGCTTAAGCGGGAGGGTGGGCGAGCAGTACTTC.

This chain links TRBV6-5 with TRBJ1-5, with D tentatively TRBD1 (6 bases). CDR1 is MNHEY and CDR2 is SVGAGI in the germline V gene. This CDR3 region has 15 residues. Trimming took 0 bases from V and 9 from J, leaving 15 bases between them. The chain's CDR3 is CASSYSRKGEGPQHF. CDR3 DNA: TGTGCCAGCAGTTACTCGCGGAAGGGGGAGGGGCCCCAGCATTTT.

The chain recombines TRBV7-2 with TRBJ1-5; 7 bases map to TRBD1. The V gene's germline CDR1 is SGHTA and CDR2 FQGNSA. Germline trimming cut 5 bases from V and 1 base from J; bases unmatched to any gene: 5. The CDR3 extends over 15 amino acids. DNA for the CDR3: TGTGCCAGCAGCCCAAGGGGACAGAGCAATCAGCCCCAGCATTTT. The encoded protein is CASSPRGQSNQPQHF.

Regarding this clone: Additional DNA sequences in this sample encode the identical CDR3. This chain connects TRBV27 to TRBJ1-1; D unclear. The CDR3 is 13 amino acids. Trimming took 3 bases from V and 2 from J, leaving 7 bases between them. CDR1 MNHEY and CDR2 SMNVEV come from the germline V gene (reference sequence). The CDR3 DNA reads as TGTGCCAGCAGTTTTAACGGTAACACTGAAGCTTTCTTT. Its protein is CASSFNGNTEAFF.

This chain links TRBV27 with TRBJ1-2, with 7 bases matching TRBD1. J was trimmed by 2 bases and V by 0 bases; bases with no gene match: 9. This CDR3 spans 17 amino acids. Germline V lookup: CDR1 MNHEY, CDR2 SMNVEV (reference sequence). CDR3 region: CASSLSDRKRANYGYTF. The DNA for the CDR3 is TGTGCCAGCAGTTTATCGGACAGGAAACGTGCAAACTATGGCTACACCTTC.

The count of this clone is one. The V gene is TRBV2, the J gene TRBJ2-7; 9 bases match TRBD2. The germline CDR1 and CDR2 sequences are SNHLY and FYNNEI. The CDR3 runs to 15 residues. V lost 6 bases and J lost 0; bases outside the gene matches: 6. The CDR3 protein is CASRTGLAGSYEQYF. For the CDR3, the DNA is TGTGCCAGCAGGACGGGACTAGCAGGCTCCTACGAGCAGTACTTC.